The 11 T cell receptor beta chains in this list originate from one sample, sequenced in a study of CXCR3-negative and CXCR3-positive naive CD8 T cells. UMI labels and 5' RACE were used to prepare the TRB cDNA libraries. Using the 5' RACE reads, TCRdb records one entry per CDR3 protein without DNA. The sample data list over 100,000 distinct CDR3 sequences. The sample taken for sequencing was naive CXCR3- CD8+ T cells from blood. Regarding subset: CD45RO-CCR7+CD27+CD95- naive CD8+ T cells lacking CXCR3 (TNR3-). The receptors stem from a human donor in good health. Some clones in this sample may be carry-over from other donors' samples.

V gene TRBV28 combines with J gene TRBJ2-5. The CDR3 contains 13 residues. Germline V lookup: CDR1 MDHEN, CDR2 SYDVKM. CDR3 sequence reads: CASSFKDRETQYF.

The genes are TRBV29-1 and TRBJ2-1; the D call of TRBD1 rests on TCRdb alone, since no DNA is present to check it. CDR1 SQVTM and CDR2 ANQGSEA come from the germline V gene. The CDR3 is made up of 15 amino acids. CDR3 amino acids: CSVEDRGGGYNEQFF.

The chain couples TRBV4-3 to TRBJ2-7; there is no DNA to check the TCRdb D call of TRBD1. The CDR3 is 14 amino acids. The germline gives CDR1 LGHNA, CDR2 YSLEER. This CDR3 reads CASSLGRGGGEQYF.

The rearrangement links TRBV7-9 to TRBJ2-3; the TCRdb D gene call, TRBD2, has no DNA to confirm it. Germline V gives CDR1 SEHNR, CDR2 FQNEAQ (reference sequence). The CDR3 covers 16 residues. The CDR3 region is CASSAPDRASTDTQYF.

The rearrangement joins TRBV30 to TRBJ1-5; TCRdb indicates TRBD1, and absent DNA this call remains unverified. Per the germline V gene, CDR1 is GTSNPN and CDR2 is SVGIG (reference sequence). This CDR3 contains 13 residues. The CDR3 spells CAWSPNQGQPQHF.

This chain joins TRBV12-3 or TRBV12-4 and TRBJ2-3; the D gene TCRdb calls, TRBD1, cannot be checked with no DNA. CDR3 size: 14 residues. Here the CDR3 reads CASSLGGVGDTQYF.

The rearrangement joins TRBV29-1 to TRBJ1-2. The V gene's germline CDR1 is SQVTM and CDR2 ANQGSEA. The CDR3 has 11 amino acids. CDR3 sequence reads: CTVTANYGYTF.

This chain joins TRBV29-1 and TRBJ1-1; as DNA is missing, the TRBD1 call by TCRdb cannot be tested. Germline V gene lookup returns CDR1 SQVTM and CDR2 ANQGSEA. The CDR3 spans 13 residues. The CDR3 is CSVVGHLNTEASF.

The rearrangement joins TRBV7-2 to TRBJ2-3. In germline, CDR1 is SGHTA, CDR2 FQGNSA. There are 13 residues in the CDR3. This CDR3 is CASSLISVDTQYF.

CDR3 residues: CASSQGGGGPYF. The chain is built from TRBV7-2 and TRBJ2-4; TCRdb lists TRBD2, though no DNA is available to test this call. The CDR3 contains 12 residues. Germline V gives CDR1 SGHTA, CDR2 FQGNSA.

This chain connects TRBV9 to TRBJ1-1; TCRdb lists TRBD1, though no DNA is available to test this call. The CDR3 is made up of 13 amino acids. In germline, CDR1 is SGDLS, CDR2 YYNGEE. The CDR3 sequence is CASSGGGDTEAFF.